One and the same sample provided the 5 T cell receptor beta chains below, sequenced in a study of blood T cell repertoires in COVID-19. The assay was immunoSEQ multiplex PCR, and TCRdb's table has in-frame clones only and misses some. The sample has about 250,000 clones; 85% are singletons. The sample consisted of peripheral blood. These receptor sequences come from a man over 45 with active or convalescent COVID-19.

The V call is TRBV19, the J call TRBJ1-2, with TRBD1 matching 8 bases. Germline V gene data show CDR1 as LNHDA and CDR2 as SQIVND (reference sequence). The ends lost 6 bases at V and 5 bases at J; junction bases unmatched: 5. The CDR3 extends over 13 amino acids. CDR3 amino acids: CASRPGGVYGYTF. CDR3 bases: TGTGCCAGTAGGCCAGGGGGCGTGTATGGCTACACCTTC.

The V gene is TRBV10-3, the J gene TRBJ1-5; D gene uncertain. The V and J ends lost 0 bases and 2 bases respectively, with 8 bases between them. Germline CDR1 ENHRY, CDR2 SYGVKD. This CDR3 is 15 amino acids long. In nucleotides, the CDR3 is TGTGCCATCAGTGAGTCCGTCACTCGCAATCAGCCCCAGCATTTT. Translating it yields CAISESVTRNQPQHF.

The chain recombines TRBV11-1 with TRBJ2-5; D is possibly TRBD1 (6 bases). The CDR3 contains 14 residues. Trimming removed 2 bases at V and 6 bases at J, with 13 bases between. Germline V gene data show CDR1 as SGHAT and CDR2 as FQDESV (reference sequence). CDR3 protein: CASSLFSGAQTQYF. CDR3 nucleotide sequence: TGTGCCAGCAGCTTATTTTCAGGGGCCCAGACCCAGTACTTC.

The chain recombines TRBV3-1 (or the pseudogene TRBV3-2) with TRBJ1-3; D is unresolved. The germline V gene has CDR1 LGHDT and CDR2 YNNKEL (reference sequence). The CDR3 spans 15 residues. Trimming removed 1 base at V and 0 bases at J, with 7 bases between. As DNA, the CDR3 is TGTGCCAGCAGCCAAGGGAGGAACTCTGGAAACACCATATATTTT. Its protein is CASSQGRNSGNTIYF.

The rearrangement uses TRBV7-2 and TRBJ2-1; 7 nucleotides align to TRBD2. Germline CDR1 SGHTA, CDR2 FQGNSA. CDR3 size: 14 residues. After removal of 4 bases from V and 7 bases from J, the junction contained 7 bases not matched to a gene. In DNA, the CDR3 is TGTGCCAGCAGCTCGGGACTATTTATAAATGAGCAGTTCTTC. Protein: CASSSGLFINEQFF.